Included here is one T cell receptor beta chain sequence, with context. This CDR3 region has 15 residues. The germline V gene encodes CDR1 SGHTA and CDR2 FQGNSA. The V and J ends lost 4 bases and 5 bases respectively, with 17 bases between them. Living in 25 or so US areas, the participants were between about 18 and 95 years of age. The study counted Cohort 3 donors as recovered given two negative PCRs, clearance, or symptom resolution. Clones were sequenced by immunoSEQ multiplex PCR, and TCRdb holds only the in-frame ones, with some missing. The data contain roughly 170,000 clones, 70% to 90% of them singletons. These data belong to a study of blood T cell repertoires in COVID-19. Study overall: Researchers got acute and convalescent COVID-19 samples from the United States, Italy and Spain.

What was sequenced was PBMCs or T cells enriched from blood (not recorded which). This TCR derives from a woman aged 45-60 years who had recovered from COVID-19. The V gene is TRBV7-2, the J gene TRBJ1-2; D not certain. This chain's CDR3 is CASSSFPGETYGYTF. CDR3 nucleotides: TGTGCCAGCAGCTCGTTCCCGGGAGAAACATATGGCTACACCTTC.